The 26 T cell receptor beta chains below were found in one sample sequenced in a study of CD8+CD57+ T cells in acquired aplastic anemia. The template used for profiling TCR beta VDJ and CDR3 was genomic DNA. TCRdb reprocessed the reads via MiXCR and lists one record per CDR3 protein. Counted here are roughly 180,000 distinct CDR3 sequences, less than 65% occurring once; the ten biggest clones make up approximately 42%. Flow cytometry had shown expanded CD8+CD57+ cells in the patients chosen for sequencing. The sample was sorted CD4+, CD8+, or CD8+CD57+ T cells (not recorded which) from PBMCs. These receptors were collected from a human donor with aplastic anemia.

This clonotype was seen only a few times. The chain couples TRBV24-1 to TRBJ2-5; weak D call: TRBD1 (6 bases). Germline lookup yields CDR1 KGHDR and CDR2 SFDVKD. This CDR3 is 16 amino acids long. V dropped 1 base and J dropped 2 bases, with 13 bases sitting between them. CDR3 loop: CATSDFPRGRQETQYF. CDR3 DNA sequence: TGTGCCACCAGTGATTTCCCCAGGGGACGACAAGAGACCCAGTACTTC.

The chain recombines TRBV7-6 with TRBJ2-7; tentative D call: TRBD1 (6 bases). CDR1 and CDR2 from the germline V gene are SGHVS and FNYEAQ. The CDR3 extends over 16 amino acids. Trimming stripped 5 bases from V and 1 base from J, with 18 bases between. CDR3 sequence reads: CASSKIRGPGSYEQYF. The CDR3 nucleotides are TGTGCCAGCAGCAAAATCAGGGGCCCGGGATCCTACGAGCAGTACTTC.

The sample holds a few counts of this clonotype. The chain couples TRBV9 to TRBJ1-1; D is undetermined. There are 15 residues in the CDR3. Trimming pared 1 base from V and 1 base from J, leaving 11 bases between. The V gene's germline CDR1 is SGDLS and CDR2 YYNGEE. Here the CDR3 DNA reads TGTGCCAGCAGCGTATCGCACGGCGGGAACACTGAAGCTTTCTTT. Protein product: CASSVSHGGNTEAFF.

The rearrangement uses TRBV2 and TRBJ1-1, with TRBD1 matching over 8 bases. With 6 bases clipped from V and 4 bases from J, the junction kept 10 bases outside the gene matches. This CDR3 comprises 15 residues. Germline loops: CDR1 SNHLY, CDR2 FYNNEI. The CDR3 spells CASRPGQGAGTEAFF. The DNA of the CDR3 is TGTGCCAGCAGGCCCGGACAGGGAGCGGGCACTGAAGCTTTCTTT.

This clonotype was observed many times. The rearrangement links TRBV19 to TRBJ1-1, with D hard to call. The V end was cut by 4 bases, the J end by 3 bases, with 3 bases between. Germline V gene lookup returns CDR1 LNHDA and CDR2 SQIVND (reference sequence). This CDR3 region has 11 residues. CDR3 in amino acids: CASSTYTEAFF. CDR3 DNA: TGTGCCAGTAGTACGTACACTGAAGCTTTCTTT.

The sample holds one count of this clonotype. The CDR3, as DNA: TGTGCCAGCAGCCACGGGACTTCCCCCTACGAGCAGTACTTC. Residues: CASSHGTSPYEQYF. V usage is TRBV5-4 and J usage is TRBJ2-7; perhaps TRBD2 as D (6 bases). This CDR3 region has 14 residues. Trimming removed 4 bases at V and 2 bases at J, with 13 bases between. CDR1 and CDR2 from the germline V gene are SGHNT and YYREEE (reference sequence).

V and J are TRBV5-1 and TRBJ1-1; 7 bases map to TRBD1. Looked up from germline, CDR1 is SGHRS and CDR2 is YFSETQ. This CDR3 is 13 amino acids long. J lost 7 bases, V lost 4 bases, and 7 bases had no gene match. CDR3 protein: CASSTGQNGEAFF. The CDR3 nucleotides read TGCGCCAGCAGCACGGGACAGAACGGTGAAGCTTTCTTT. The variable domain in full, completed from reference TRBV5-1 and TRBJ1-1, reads KAGVTQTPRYLIKTRGQQVTLSCSPISGHRSVSWYQQTPGQGLQFLFEYFSETQRNKGNFPGRFSGRQFSNSRSEMNVSTLELGDSALYLCASSTGQNGEAFFGQGTRLTVV.

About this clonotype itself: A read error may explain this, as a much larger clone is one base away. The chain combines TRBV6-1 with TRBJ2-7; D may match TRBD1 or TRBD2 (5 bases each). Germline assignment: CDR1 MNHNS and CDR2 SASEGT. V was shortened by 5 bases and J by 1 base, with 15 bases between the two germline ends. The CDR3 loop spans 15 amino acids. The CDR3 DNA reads TGTGCCAGCAGTTTATTCGGGACGCCTTCCTACGAGCAGTACTTC. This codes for CASSLFGTPSYEQYF.

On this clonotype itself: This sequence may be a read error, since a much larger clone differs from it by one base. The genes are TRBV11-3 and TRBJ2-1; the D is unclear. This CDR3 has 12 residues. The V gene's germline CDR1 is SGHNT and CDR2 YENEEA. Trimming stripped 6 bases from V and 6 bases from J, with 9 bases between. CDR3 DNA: TGTGCCAGCAGGGGCCCCCTCAATGAGCAGTTCTTC. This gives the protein CASRGPLNEQFF.

CDR3 sequence: CASSQVDRGLDEQYF. In DNA form, the CDR3 reads TGCGCCAGCAGCCAAGTAGACCGGGGGCTCGACGAGCAGTACTTC. V is TRBV4-1 and J is TRBJ2-7; D could derive from TRBD1 or TRBD2 (6 bases each). The germline CDR1 and CDR2 sequences are MGHRA and YSYEKL. The CDR3 spans 15 residues. V was cut by 1 base and J by 5 bases, with 15 bases left in between.

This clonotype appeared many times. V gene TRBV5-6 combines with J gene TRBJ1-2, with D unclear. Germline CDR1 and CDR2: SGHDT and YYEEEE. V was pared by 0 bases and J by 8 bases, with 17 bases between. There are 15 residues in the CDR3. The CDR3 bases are TGTGCCAGCAGCTTGGGACAAGGCCTCGCGAGGGGCTACACCTTC. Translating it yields CASSLGQGLARGYTF.

CDR3 sequence: CASSPADGNTEAFF. In DNA form, the CDR3 reads TGCGCCAGCAGTCCAGCGGACGGGAACACTGAAGCTTTCTTT. The rearrangement joins TRBV10-1 to TRBJ1-1; no firm D call. The CDR3 has 14 amino acids. The germline V gene has CDR1 WNHNN and CDR2 SYGVQD (reference sequence). Trimming cost V 5 bases and J 1 base, with 11 bases left between them.

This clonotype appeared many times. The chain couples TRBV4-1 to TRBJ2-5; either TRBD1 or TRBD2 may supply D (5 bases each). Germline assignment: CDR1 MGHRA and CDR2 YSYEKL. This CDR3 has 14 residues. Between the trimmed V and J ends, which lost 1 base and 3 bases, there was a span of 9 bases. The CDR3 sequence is CASSQAVGEETQYF. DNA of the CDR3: TGCGCCAGCAGCCAAGCGGTGGGGGAAGAGACCCAGTACTTC.

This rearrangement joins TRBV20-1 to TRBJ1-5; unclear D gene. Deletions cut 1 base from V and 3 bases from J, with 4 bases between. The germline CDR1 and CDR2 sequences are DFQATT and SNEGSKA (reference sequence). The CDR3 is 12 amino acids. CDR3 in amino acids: CSARASNQPQHF. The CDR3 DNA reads TGCAGTGCTAGAGCGTCCAATCAGCCCCAGCATTTT.

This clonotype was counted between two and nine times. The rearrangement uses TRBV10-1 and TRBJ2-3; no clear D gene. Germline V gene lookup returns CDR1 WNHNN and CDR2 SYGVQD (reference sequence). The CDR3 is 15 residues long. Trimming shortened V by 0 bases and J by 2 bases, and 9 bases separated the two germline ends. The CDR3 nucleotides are TGCGCCAGCAGTGAGTCGACTCTTCACACAGATACGCAGTATTTT. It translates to CASSESTLHTDTQYF.

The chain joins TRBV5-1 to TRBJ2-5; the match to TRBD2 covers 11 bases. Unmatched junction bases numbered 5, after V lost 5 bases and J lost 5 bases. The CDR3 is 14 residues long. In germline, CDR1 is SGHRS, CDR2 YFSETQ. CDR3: CASSGTSGPETQYF. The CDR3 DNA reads TGCGCCAGCAGTGGGACTAGCGGTCCGGAGACCCAGTACTTC.

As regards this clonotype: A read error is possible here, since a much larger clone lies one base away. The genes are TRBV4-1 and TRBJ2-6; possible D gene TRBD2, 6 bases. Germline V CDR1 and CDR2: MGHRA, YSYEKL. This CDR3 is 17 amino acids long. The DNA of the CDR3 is TGTGCCAGCAACCAAGATCGCCCGGGGGCTGGGGCCAACGTCCTGACTTTC. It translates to CASNQDRPGAGANVLTF.

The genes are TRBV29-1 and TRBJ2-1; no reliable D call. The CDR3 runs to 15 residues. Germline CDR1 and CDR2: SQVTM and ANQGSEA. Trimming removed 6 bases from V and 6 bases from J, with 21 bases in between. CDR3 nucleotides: TGCAGCGTCTGTAACACAGCGACCCCAGTCAATGAGCAGTTCTTC. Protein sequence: CSVCNTATPVNEQFF.

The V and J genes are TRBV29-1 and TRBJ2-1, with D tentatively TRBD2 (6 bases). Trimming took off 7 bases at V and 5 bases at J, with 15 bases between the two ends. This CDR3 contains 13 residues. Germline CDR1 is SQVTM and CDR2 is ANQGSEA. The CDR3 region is CSAGEVDDNEQFF. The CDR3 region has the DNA TGCAGCGCGGGAGAGGTGGATGACAATGAGCAGTTCTTC.

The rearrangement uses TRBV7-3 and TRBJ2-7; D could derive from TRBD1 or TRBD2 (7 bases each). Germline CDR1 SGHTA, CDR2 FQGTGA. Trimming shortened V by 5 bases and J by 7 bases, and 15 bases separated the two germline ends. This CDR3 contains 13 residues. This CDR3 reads CASSPRQGGEQYF. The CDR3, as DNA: TGTGCCAGCAGCCCCCGACAGGGAGGGGAGCAGTACTTC.

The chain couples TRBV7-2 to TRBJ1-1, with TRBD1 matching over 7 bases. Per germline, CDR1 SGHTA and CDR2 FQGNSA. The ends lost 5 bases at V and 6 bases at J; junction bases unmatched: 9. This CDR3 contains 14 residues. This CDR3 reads CASSQRGTVSEAFF. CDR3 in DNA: TGTGCCAGCAGCCAAAGGGGGACAGTTTCTGAAGCTTTCTTT.

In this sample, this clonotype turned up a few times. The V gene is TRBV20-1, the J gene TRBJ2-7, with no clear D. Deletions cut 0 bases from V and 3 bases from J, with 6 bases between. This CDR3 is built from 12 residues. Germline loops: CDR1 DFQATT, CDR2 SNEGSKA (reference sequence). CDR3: CSARDLGYEQYF. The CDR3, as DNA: TGCAGTGCTAGAGACCTGGGCTACGAGCAGTACTTC.

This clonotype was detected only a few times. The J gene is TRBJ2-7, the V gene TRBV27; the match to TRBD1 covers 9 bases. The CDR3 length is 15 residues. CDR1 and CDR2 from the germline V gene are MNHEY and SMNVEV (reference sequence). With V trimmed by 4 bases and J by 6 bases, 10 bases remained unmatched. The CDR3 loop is CASSSPGQGVREQYF. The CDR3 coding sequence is TGTGCCAGCAGTTCGCCGGGACAGGGTGTCCGCGAGCAGTACTTC.

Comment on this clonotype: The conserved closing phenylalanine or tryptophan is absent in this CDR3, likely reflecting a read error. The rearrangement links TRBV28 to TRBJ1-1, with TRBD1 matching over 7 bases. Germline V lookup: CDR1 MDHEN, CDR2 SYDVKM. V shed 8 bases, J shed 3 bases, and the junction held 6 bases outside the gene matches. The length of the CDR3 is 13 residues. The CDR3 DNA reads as TGTGCCAGCGGTGGCAGGGGGTACACTGAAGCTTTCCTT. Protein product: CASGGRGYTEAFL.

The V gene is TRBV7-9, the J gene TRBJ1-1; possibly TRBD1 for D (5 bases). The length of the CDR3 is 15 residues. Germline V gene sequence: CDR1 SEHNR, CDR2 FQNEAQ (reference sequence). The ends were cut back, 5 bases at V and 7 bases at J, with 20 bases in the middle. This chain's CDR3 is CASSLGLSGGFEAFF. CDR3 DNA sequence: TGTGCCAGCAGCCTAGGTCTCTCTGGGGGTTTTGAAGCTTTCTTT. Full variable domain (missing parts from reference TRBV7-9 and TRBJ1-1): DTGVSQNPRHKITKRGQNVTFRCDPISEHNRLYWYRQTLGQGPEFLTYFQNEAQLEKSRLLSDRFSAERPKGSFSTLEIQRTEQGDSAMYLCASSLGLSGGFEAFFGQGTRLTVV.

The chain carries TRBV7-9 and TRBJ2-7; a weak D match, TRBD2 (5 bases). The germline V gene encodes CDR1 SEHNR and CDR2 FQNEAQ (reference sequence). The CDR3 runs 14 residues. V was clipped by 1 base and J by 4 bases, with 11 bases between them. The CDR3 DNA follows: TGTGCCAGCAGCTTAGGCGCTAGCCGGTACGAGCAGTACTTC. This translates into CASSLGASRYEQYF.